This passage covers 26 T cell receptor beta chains from one sample sequenced in a study of OX40 agonist ivuxolimab in advanced cancers. The table came from immunoSEQ multiplex PCR; TCRdb's copy has only in-frame clones and leaves some out. The sample has about 62,000 clones, over 75% seen once. Sequenced material: CD4+ or CD8+ T cells sorted from blood, taken in a trial of the OX40 agonist ivuxolimab. The receptors were sampled from an adult with an advanced solid tumor such as melanoma, head and neck, liver or kidney cancer.

The DNA of the CDR3 is TGTGCCAGCGTGACTAGCGGGAGTCACGAGCAGTACTTC. It yields the protein CASVTSGSHEQYF. J is TRBJ2-7 and V is TRBV6-5, with 12 bases aligning to TRBD2. The CDR3 consists of 13 residues. The J segment lost 5 bases and the V segment lost 8 bases, leaving 4 bases of the junction unmatched. The germline gives CDR1 MNHEY, CDR2 SVGAGI.

This sequence joins TRBV19 and TRBJ1-3; D is unresolved. V was shortened by 6 bases and J by 0 bases, with 18 bases between the two germline ends. This CDR3 spans 17 amino acids. Per germline, CDR1 LNHDA and CDR2 SQIVND (reference sequence). The CDR3 loop is CASRMESSQYSGNTIYF. The CDR3 region has the DNA TGTGCCAGTAGAATGGAGTCGTCACAGTACTCTGGAAACACCATATATTTT.

The chain recombines TRBV6-1 with TRBJ2-5; D call uncertain. The CDR3 totals 15 residues. The V and J ends lost 0 bases and 5 bases respectively, with 13 bases between them. Germline loops: CDR1 MNHNS, CDR2 SASEGT. CDR3: CASSEALATWETQYF. The CDR3 DNA follows: TGTGCCAGCAGTGAAGCCCTCGCGACCTGGGAGACCCAGTACTTC.

The chain links TRBV28 to TRBJ1-2; TRBD1 agrees at 7 bases. CDR1 and CDR2 from the germline V gene are MDHEN and SYDVKM. V shed 5 bases and J 5 bases; nucleotides not matched to a gene: 11. The CDR3 is 15 residues long. Written as DNA, the CDR3 is TGTGCCAGCAGTCCCGGCCAAGGGGGCAGTTATGGCTACACCTTC. Its translation: CASSPGQGGSYGYTF.

The chain carries TRBV5-4 and TRBJ2-1; 7 bases agree with TRBD2. The CDR3 is 15 residues long. The V gene end was trimmed by 0 bases and the J gene end by 5 bases; junction bases not matched to a gene: 5. Germline values: CDR1 SGHNT, CDR2 YYREEE (reference sequence). In DNA form, the CDR3 reads TGTGCCAGCAGCTTGGCCCAGCGGGATGACAATGAGCAGTTCTTC. Translation gives CASSLAQRDDNEQFF.

V and J are TRBV2 and TRBJ2-7, with 10 bases aligning to TRBD1. With V trimmed by 4 bases and J by 2 bases, 5 bases remained unmatched. The CDR3 extends over 15 amino acids. The V gene's germline CDR1 is SNHLY and CDR2 FYNNEI. The CDR3 DNA sequence: TGTGCCAGCAGTGCCTGGACAGGGGGTCCCTACGAGCAGTACTTC. Its translation is CASSAWTGGPYEQYF.

The chain joins TRBV5-1 to TRBJ2-5; 8 positions match TRBD1. The CDR3 has 15 amino acids. Unmatched junction bases numbered 5, after V lost 2 bases and J lost 2 bases. CDR1 and CDR2 (germline): SGHRS, YFSETQ. In DNA, the CDR3 is TGCGCCAGCAGCTTCAACAGGGGGGCGCAAGAGACCCAGTACTTC. Its protein is CASSFNRGAQETQYF. Full variable domain (missing parts from reference TRBV5-1 and TRBJ2-5): KAGVTQTPRYLIKTRGQQVTLSCSPISGHRSVSWYQQTPGQGLQFLFEYFSETQRNKGNFPGRFSGRQFSNSRSEMNVSTLELGDSALYLCASSFNRGAQETQYFGPGTRLLVL.

The CDR3 is CASSRWEFTDTQYF. DNA for the CDR3: TGTGCCAGCAGCCGTTGGGAGTTTACAGATACGCAGTATTTT. This rearrangement joins TRBV14 to TRBJ2-3; D may be TRBD2 (5 bases). Per the germline V gene, CDR1 is SGHDN and CDR2 is FVKESK. The CDR3 has 14 amino acids. Between the trimmed V and J ends, which lost 4 bases and 3 bases, there was a span of 11 bases.

This chain joins TRBV5-6 and TRBJ2-2, with 14 bases that match TRBD2. V trimming: 4 bases; J trimming: 7 bases; junction bases outside the gene matches: 15. In germline, CDR1 is SGHDT, CDR2 YYEEEE. The CDR3 loop spans 19 amino acids. This CDR3 is CASSIGLAGGARVRGELFF. CDR3 DNA: TGTGCCAGCAGCATCGGACTAGCGGGAGGCGCCCGGGTCCGCGGGGAGCTGTTTTTT.

V gene TRBV5-4 combines with J gene TRBJ1-2, with TRBD1 matching over 9 bases. V lost 7 bases to trimming and J lost 4 bases; unmatched junction nucleotides: 5. Germline V gene data show CDR1 as SGHNT and CDR2 as YYREEE (reference sequence). The CDR3 runs 13 residues. The CDR3 sequence is CASGDRAVYGYTF. As DNA, the CDR3 is TGTGCCAGCGGGGACAGGGCGGTCTATGGCTACACCTTC.

This clone was seen a single time. The chain carries TRBV6-1 and TRBJ1-6; D may be TRBD1 (5 bases). The CDR3 has 14 residues. V shed 6 bases and J shed 5 bases, with 11 bases lying between them. CDR1 and CDR2 (germline): MNHNS, SASEGT. The CDR3 DNA is TGTGCCAGCAGAGTGACAGTTAATAATTCACCCCTCCACTTT. The encoded protein is CASRVTVNNSPLHF.

The chain is built from TRBV9 and TRBJ1-3; D call uncertain. The germline CDR1 and CDR2 sequences are SGDLS and YYNGEE. Trimming took off 4 bases at V and 2 bases at J, with 4 bases between the two ends. This CDR3 comprises 12 residues. The CDR3 sequence is CASSPPGNTIYF. The CDR3 nucleotides are TGTGCCAGCAGCCCGCCTGGAAACACCATATATTTT.

A single count supports this clone. CDR3 DNA sequence: TGTGCCAGCAGCAATTTTCAAAATGGGACAGACTCCTACAATGAGCAGTTCTTC. Translated: CASSNFQNGTDSYNEQFF. The chain has TRBV21-1 and TRBJ2-1; the table gives TRBD1 as D, unverified against the DNA. TRBV21-1 is an annotated pseudogene. This CDR3 contains 18 residues.

The chain is built from TRBV5-5 and TRBJ1-1; D is undetermined. This CDR3 is built from 14 residues. V was pared by 1 base and J by 4 bases, with 11 bases between. Per germline, CDR1 SGHKS and CDR2 YYEKEE (reference sequence). CDR3 nucleotide sequence: TGTGCCAGCAGCTTGTCGGGCGCGGGCACTGAAGCTTTCTTT. The encoded protein is CASSLSGAGTEAFF.

V gene TRBV6-6 combines with J gene TRBJ2-5, with unresolved D. Germline lookup yields CDR1 MNHNY and CDR2 SVGAGI (reference sequence). Trimming took 0 bases from V and 2 from J, leaving 7 bases between them. This CDR3 comprises 14 residues. CDR3 nucleotides: TGTGCCAGCAGTTACTCGATACAGCAAGAGACCCAGTACTTC. Protein sequence: CASSYSIQQETQYF.

The chain uses TRBV7-2 and TRBJ1-1, with no clear D. The CDR3 loop spans 13 amino acids. Germline CDR1 and CDR2: SGHTA and FQGNSA. Trimming left V 5 bases short and J 11 bases short, with 18 bases between. The CDR3 here is CASSPPGWNSAFF. DNA for the CDR3: TGTGCCAGCAGCCCCCCGGGATGGAACTCGGCTTTCTTT.

The rearrangement joins TRBV19 to TRBJ2-4; D is tentatively TRBD1 or TRBD2 (5 bases each). CDR1 and CDR2 (germline): LNHDA, SQIVND (reference sequence). V shed 1 base and J shed 4 bases, with 11 bases lying between them. The CDR3 length is 15 residues. As DNA, the CDR3 is TGTGCCAGTAGTATAGGTTGGGACGGAAAAAACATTCAGTACTTC. It yields the protein CASSIGWDGKNIQYF.

The V gene is TRBV6-4, the J gene TRBJ2-7; perhaps D is TRBD1 or TRBD2 (5 bases each). This CDR3 region has 15 residues. V was pared by 6 bases and J by 2 bases, with 17 bases between. CDR1 is MRHNA, CDR2 SNTAGT, per germline. CDR3 DNA sequence: TGTGCCAGCAGACCGGGACGGAAATGCCCCTACGAGCAGTACTTC. It encodes CASRPGRKCPYEQYF.

The chain carries TRBV6-5 and TRBJ2-7; D is possibly TRBD1 (5 bases). The CDR3 is 15 residues long. Trimming cost V 7 bases and J 2 bases, with 18 bases left between them. Germline V lookup: CDR1 MNHEY, CDR2 SVGAGI. The CDR3 nucleotides read TGTGCCAGCACTTCAGGGATGAACCCGACCTACGAGCAGTACTTC. Translated, it gives CASTSGMNPTYEQYF.

V is TRBV28 and J is TRBJ1-2, with D perhaps TRBD1 (6 bases). CDR3 length equals 15 residues. Germline loops: CDR1 MDHEN, CDR2 SYDVKM. The germline V and J ends were trimmed by 7 bases and 12 bases, with 27 bases remaining between them. This CDR3 is CASTLGAGGGFGDTF. The CDR3 DNA reads as TGTGCCAGCACCTTGGGGGCCGGCGGGGGATTTGGGGACACCTTC.

This clone was recorded once. The rearrangement links TRBV5-1 to TRBJ1-1; the match to TRBD1 covers 10 bases. The CDR3 has 15 amino acids. Losses at the gene ends were 2 bases for V and 1 base for J; bases not matched to a gene: 2. In germline, CDR1 is SGHRS, CDR2 YFSETQ. CDR3 DNA sequence: TGCGCCAGCAGCTTCTGGACAGGGGGGAACACTGAAGCTTTCTTT. Translating gives CASSFWTGGNTEAFF.

The genes are TRBV7-6 and TRBJ2-3; 7 bases agree with TRBD2. With 5 bases clipped from V and 7 bases from J, the junction kept 9 bases outside the gene matches. Germline lookup yields CDR1 SGHVS and CDR2 FNYEAQ. The CDR3 length is 14 residues. The CDR3 region is CASSLAGVGNTQYF. For the CDR3, the DNA is TGTGCCAGCAGCCTTGCGGGAGTGGGGAATACGCAGTATTTT.

This clone was seen a few times. The gene calls are TRBV7-3 and TRBJ1-5; D not resolved. CDR1 is SGHTA, CDR2 FQGTGA, per germline. The CDR3 has 13 residues. Trimming took 2 bases from V and 3 from J, leaving 5 bases between them. The CDR3 spells CASSLFNNQPQHF. CDR3 DNA: TGTGCCAGCAGCTTATTTAACAATCAGCCCCAGCATTTT.

This chain joins TRBV4-3 and TRBJ1-3; D is perhaps TRBD1 (6 bases). V was shortened by 0 bases and J by 2 bases, with 17 bases between the two germline ends. CDR1 and CDR2 from the germline V gene are LGHNA and YSLEER. CDR3 size: 18 residues. Here the CDR3 DNA reads TGCGCCAGCAGCCAAGAATTTGGCAGGGGATTAACTGGAAACACCATATATTTT. Its translation: CASSQEFGRGLTGNTIYF.

The chain joins TRBV7-3 to TRBJ2-1; D may be TRBD2 (6 bases). Germline CDR1 is SGHTA and CDR2 is FQGTGA. The CDR3 is made up of 15 amino acids. The V end lost 2 bases, the J end lost 1 base, and 9 bases lay between the germline ends. As DNA, the CDR3 is TGTGCCAGCAGCTTAGGAGGGACGTCCTACAATGAGCAGTTCTTC. Its translation: CASSLGGTSYNEQFF.

The chain employs TRBV27 and TRBJ2-6; a weak D match, TRBD1 (6 bases). Between the trimmed V and J ends, which lost 8 bases and 2 bases, there was a span of 13 bases. CDR3 length: 15 residues. Looked up from germline, CDR1 is MNHEY and CDR2 is SMNVEV (reference sequence). CDR3 sequence: CASQGGSTGANVLTF. CDR3 nucleotide sequence: TGTGCCAGCCAAGGGGGTTCCACTGGGGCCAACGTCCTGACTTTC.